This T cell receptor (beta chain) was identified during a study of spatial heterogeneity in lung cancer. General study points: Tumor mutation count correlated with how many alpha and beta TCRs expanded intratumorally.

Each TCR cDNA molecule carried a unique molecular identifier. Each CDR3 protein gets one entry after TCRdb re-called the 5' RACE reads with MiXCR. The sample records over 5,500 distinct CDR3 sequences, approximately 14% being singletons. In germline, CDR1 is SNHLY, CDR2 FYNNEI. The CDR3 has 14 amino acids. Trimming left V 6 bases short and J 11 bases short, with 22 bases between. This clonotype was counted ten times or more. The antigen remains unidentified. With the library built for alpha chains, this beta chain is off target and its frequency is not meaningful. The time point was: sample taken at primary tumor resection.

This chain joins TRBV2 and TRBJ1-2, with D maybe TRBD1 (5 bases). This sequence originates from a male donor with early-stage non-small cell lung cancer. This specimen consisted of lung tumor tissue, obtained at surgery. DNA of the CDR3: TGTGCCAGCAGGGATCAGGGACCGTCAATGGGGTACACCTTC. Amino acid sequence: CASRDQGPSMGYTF. Together with reference TRBV2 and TRBJ1-2, the CDR3 gives the full variable domain: EPEVTQTPSHQVTQMGQEVILRCVPISNHLYFYWYRQILGQKVEFLVSFYNNEISEKSEIFDDQFSVERPDGSNFTLKIRSTKLEDSAMYFCASRDQGPSMGYTFGSGTRLTVV.